The TCR beta chain under discussion was sequenced for a study of T-cell reconstitution after alpha-beta-depleted transplantation in children. The V gene's germline CDR1 is SGHRS and CDR2 YFSETQ. The CDR3 extends over 16 amino acids. The germline V and J ends were trimmed by 0 bases and 2 bases, with 13 bases remaining between them. The authors prepared the TCRbeta library with unique molecular identifiers. From the PCR reads, TCRdb called clonotypes with MiXCR, one entry per CDR3 protein. Here the sample spans about 350,000 distinct CDR3 sequences, about an eighth being singletons. The clonotype comes from a human donor who donated a stem cell graft to a child with Fanconi anemia. The genes are TRBV5-1 and TRBJ2-3; D is possibly TRBD1 (5 bases). The sequencing used PBMCs, collected from the stem cell graft. CDR3 amino acids: CASSLAVGAFTDTQYF. CDR3 coding DNA: TGCGCCAGCAGCTTGGCGGTAGGGGCCTTCACAGATACGCAGTATTTT.